The 10 T cell receptor beta chains given below trace back to one sample, sequenced in a study of blood T cell repertoires in COVID-19. The repertoire was sequenced with immunoSEQ multiplex PCR; TCRdb's copy has only in-frame clones and lacks some. The sample lists about 140,000 clones; roughly 78% were seen once. Specimen: peripheral blood. All receptors derive from a man aged 55 to 70 with acute or convalescent COVID-19.

V gene TRBV19 combines with J gene TRBJ1-6; D is undetermined. This CDR3 is built from 17 residues. The V and J ends lost 5 bases and 0 bases respectively, with 14 bases between them. The germline gives CDR1 LNHDA, CDR2 SQIVND (reference sequence). The CDR3 loop reads CASSSMRSRSYNSPLHF. CDR3 coding DNA: TGTGCCAGTAGTTCTATGCGCTCTCGCTCCTATAATTCACCCCTCCACTTT.

This chain uses TRBV5-4 with TRBJ1-6, with TRBD1 matching over 7 bases. With V trimmed by 3 bases and J by 6 bases, 9 bases remained unmatched. Germline values: CDR1 SGHNT, CDR2 YYREEE (reference sequence). The CDR3 has 16 residues. The CDR3 is CASSWGTEMINSPLHF. The CDR3 DNA reads as TGTGCCAGCAGCTGGGGGACAGAGATGATTAATTCACCCCTCCACTTT.

The chain carries TRBV2 and TRBJ1-1; D perhaps matches TRBD1 (5 bases). The CDR3 extends over 14 amino acids. The V end was cut by 5 bases, the J end by 1 base, with 11 bases between. CDR1 is SNHLY and CDR2 is FYNNEI in the germline V gene. As DNA, the CDR3 is TGTGCCAGCAGTTTCAGGGTTAAGAACACTGAAGCTTTCTTT. This translates into CASSFRVKNTEAFF. The full variable domain, rest sourced from reference TRBV2 and TRBJ1-1, is EPEVTQTPSHQVTQMGQEVILRCVPISNHLYFYWYRQILGQKVEFLVSFYNNEISEKSEIFDDQFSVERPDGSNFTLKIRSTKLEDSAMYFCASSFRVKNTEAFFGQGTRLTVV.

The rearrangement links TRBV15 to TRBJ1-2; no clear D gene. V lost 2 bases to trimming and J lost 5 bases, with 18 bases between them. The germline CDR1 and CDR2 sequences are LNHNV and YYDKDF (reference sequence). The length of the CDR3 is 16 residues. CDR3 region: CATSRPPGREGYGYTF. CDR3 bases: TGTGCCACCAGCAGACCTCCGGGGAGGGAGGGATATGGCTACACCTTC.

The genes are TRBV5-6 and TRBJ2-1; a weak D match, TRBD1 (5 bases). CDR1 and CDR2 (germline): SGHDT, YYEEEE. This CDR3 region has 14 residues. V dropped 2 bases and J dropped 6 bases, with 12 bases sitting between them. DNA of the CDR3: TGTGCCAGCAGCTTAACAGGTACGTCCAATGAGCAGTTCTTC. It translates to CASSLTGTSNEQFF.

The rearrangement joins TRBV28 to TRBJ1-5, with D uncertain. Per germline, CDR1 MDHEN and CDR2 SYDVKM. The V end lost 3 bases, the J end lost 1 base, and 13 bases lay between the germline ends. This CDR3 contains 16 residues. The chain's CDR3 is CASSLAQTGSNQPQHF. CDR3 sequence (DNA): TGTGCCAGCAGTTTGGCTCAGACCGGGAGCAATCAGCCCCAGCATTTT.

The chain combines TRBV6-2 or TRBV6-3 with TRBJ2-1, with a possible D match to TRBD2 (6 bases). The CDR3 runs 16 residues. V was trimmed by 0 bases and J by 9 bases, leaving 18 bases between them. CDR1 and CDR2 from the germline V gene are MNHEY and SVGEGT. CDR3 sequence: CASSYSPDGSNREQFF. The CDR3 nucleotides read TGTGCCAGCAGTTACTCTCCCGACGGGAGCAACCGTGAGCAGTTCTTC.

The chain joins TRBV7-9 to TRBJ1-1, with D uncertain. Looked up from germline, CDR1 is SEHNR and CDR2 is FQNEAQ (reference sequence). Deletions cut 0 bases from V and 4 bases from J, with 6 bases between. CDR3 length: 13 residues. Here the CDR3 reads CASSLAGRTEAFF. In DNA form, the CDR3 reads TGTGCCAGCAGCTTAGCGGGCCGCACTGAAGCTTTCTTT.

This sequence joins TRBV5-5 and TRBJ2-1, with a weak D call TRBD1 (6 bases). The germline V gene has CDR1 SGHKS and CDR2 YYEKEE (reference sequence). This CDR3 region has 16 residues. The V end was cut by 3 bases, the J end by 9 bases, with 22 bases between. The CDR3 here is CASSSLQGLGSGEQFF. In DNA, the CDR3 is TGTGCCAGCAGCTCGTTACAGGGTCTGGGCTCGGGTGAGCAGTTCTTC.

The count of this clone is one. The rearrangement joins TRBV29-1 to TRBJ1-2; D unresolved. The CDR3 runs 12 residues. The germline V and J ends were trimmed by 4 bases and 2 bases, with 8 bases remaining between them. Per the germline V gene, CDR1 is SQVTM and CDR2 is ANQGSEA. The CDR3 DNA reads TGCAGCGTTGCGCGGGTCAACTATGGCTACACCTTC. Its protein is CSVARVNYGYTF.